This passage covers 7 T cell receptor beta chains from one sample sequenced in a study of blood T cell repertoires in COVID-19. Method: immunoSEQ multiplex PCR; TCRdb's copy keeps in-frame clones and lacks some. The data show a few hundred thousand clones, with around nine tenths seen just once and approximately 3% held by the top ten. The sample consisted of peripheral blood. The source of these receptors is a man in his sixties with acute or convalescent COVID-19.

The V call is TRBV7-8, the J call TRBJ2-2, with D uncertain. Trimming shortened V by 4 bases and J by 6 bases, and 12 bases separated the two germline ends. The CDR3 runs 14 residues. CDR1 is SGHVS, CDR2 FQNEAQ, per germline. For the CDR3, the DNA is TGTGCCAGCAGCTCGACCCGGGTAGCCGGGGAGCTGTTTTTT. This gives the protein CASSSTRVAGELFF.

The chain recombines TRBV4-2 with TRBJ1-3; D is undetermined. V dropped 4 bases and J dropped 2 bases, with 9 bases sitting between them. The germline CDR1 and CDR2 sequences are LGHNA and YNFKEQ. This CDR3 is built from 14 residues. The CDR3: CASSLQVAGNTIYF. In nucleotides, the CDR3 is TGTGCCAGCAGCCTTCAGGTAGCTGGAAACACCATATATTTT.

This clone has only a few counts. The chain uses TRBV7-9 and TRBJ1-2; tentative D call: TRBD1 (5 bases). CDR3 length: 11 amino acids. Trimming cost V 5 bases and J 14 bases, with 15 bases left between them. Germline lookup yields CDR1 SEHNR and CDR2 FQNEAQ (reference sequence). The CDR3 protein is CASSGGTAQTF. The CDR3 bases are TGTGCCAGCAGCGGGGGGACCGCACAGACCTTC. The entire variable domain, with the rest obtained from reference TRBV7-9 and TRBJ1-2, is as follows: DTGVSQNPRHKITKRGQNVTFRCDPISEHNRLYWYRQTLGQGPEFLTYFQNEAQLEKSRLLSDRFSAERPKGSFSTLEIQRTEQGDSAMYLCASSGGTAQTFGSGTRLTVV.

The CDR3 sequence: CASKTGANTEAFF. The DNA for the CDR3 is TGTGCCAGTAAGACAGGGGCGAACACTGAAGCTTTCTTT. The rearrangement joins TRBV7-3 to TRBJ1-1; 8 positions agree with TRBD1. Germline V gene lookup returns CDR1 SGHTA and CDR2 FQGTGA. V shed 9 bases and J 1 base; nucleotides not matched to a gene: 4. The CDR3 runs to 13 residues. Together with reference TRBV7-3 and TRBJ1-1, the CDR3 gives the full variable domain: GAGVSQTPSNKVTEKGKYVELRCDPISGHTALYWYRQSLGQGPEFLIYFQGTGAADDSGLPNDRFFAVRPEGSVSTLKIQRTERGDSAVYLCASKTGANTEAFFGQGTRLTVV.

This chain uses TRBV19 with TRBJ1-4; 10 nucleotides agree with TRBD1. The CDR3 length is 17 residues. The trim removed 1 base at V and 5 bases at J, leaving 7 bases unmatched. The V gene's germline CDR1 is LNHDA and CDR2 SQIVND (reference sequence). The CDR3 DNA is TGTGCCAGTAGTATAGTAGGGACAGGGGCGATAAATGAAAAACTGTTTTTT. Protein: CASSIVGTGAINEKLFF.

The chain carries TRBV4-2 and TRBJ2-1, with 9 bases that match TRBD2. Looked up from germline, CDR1 is LGHNA and CDR2 is YNFKEQ. With 1 base clipped from V and 5 bases from J, the junction kept 15 bases outside the gene matches. This CDR3 comprises 19 residues. CDR3 in DNA: TGTGCCAGCAGCCAAGGGGGGCTAGCGGGGAGCCGGTTTGACAATGAGCAGTTCTTC. Its protein is CASSQGGLAGSRFDNEQFF.

The chain combines TRBV3-1 (or the pseudogene TRBV3-2) with TRBJ1-4; the match to TRBD1 covers 9 bases. Germline CDR1 and CDR2: LGHDT and YNNKEL (reference sequence). The CDR3 sequence is 16 residues long. V dropped 4 bases and J dropped 5; count of bases not matched to a gene: 8. CDR3 sequence (DNA): TGTGCCAGCAGCCGGATGAACAGGGGGCGAAATGAAAAACTGTTTTTT. Translating gives CASSRMNRGRNEKLFF.